The clone carrying this T cell receptor (beta chain) has only a few counts. The antigen remains unidentified. The sample originates from a study of vaccination and CD4 T cells after COVID-19. Sequencing of cultured CD4+ T cell DNA used the Oncomine TCR Beta short-read assay. In TCRdb, the PCR reads were re-called with MiXCR into one record per CDR3 protein. The profile shows tens of thousands of distinct CDR3 sequences, around 46% of them singletons. Documented time point: late sampling 161 to 241 days after vaccination in a few convalescent patients. The treatment was: roughly 10-day PBMC culture with coronavirus spike peptide pools or control peptides (ViraFEST assay). V shed 4 bases and J 9 bases; nucleotides not matched to a gene: 12. Germline V gene data show CDR1 as SGHVS and CDR2 as FNYEAQ. The CDR3 sequence is 16 residues long.

The chain recombines TRBV7-6 with TRBJ1-6, with 7 positions matching TRBD1. The sequence was obtained from a human donor who had recovered from COVID-19. Sample: CD4+ T cells from blood, cultured in vitro, taken about 7 months after SARS-CoV-2 vaccination. CDR3 DNA sequence: TGTGCCAGCAGCTCCCTTGGAGGGGGCGCGTCTTCACCCCTCCACTTT. Translating it yields CASSSLGGGASSPLHF.